This T cell receptor (beta chain) is from a study of Ad26.COV2.S vaccination and SARS-CoV-2 variants. Study-wide background: Each vaccinee took Ad26.COV2.S intramuscularly, once or twice 56 days apart.

Produced via immunoSEQ multiplex PCR; TCRdb's table is partial and in-frame only. The table has 430,000 or so clones, 89% seen once; the top ten hold roughly 2.5%. Noted treatment: around 19 received Ad26.COV2.S at low or high dose, single or two shots; 5 received placebo; per-sample allocation not given. The samples were gathered on day 63 after the first injection of vaccine or placebo. This CDR3 is 13 amino acids long. Germline V gene data show CDR1 as SGDLS and CDR2 as YYNGEE. Trimming removed 5 bases at V and 8 bases at J, with 14 bases between. The receptor's source is a person between 18 and 65 years old who received the Ad26.COV2.S COVID-19 vaccine or a placebo. The chain joins TRBV9 to TRBJ2-4; D might be TRBD2 (5 bases). The sample in question was peripheral blood, obtained in a trial of Ad26.COV2.S vaccine versus placebo. The CDR3 here is CASSEGPKDIQYF. The CDR3 coding sequence is TGTGCCAGCAGTGAGGGCCCAAAGGACATTCAGTACTTC.